Below, 30 T cell receptor beta chains from the same sample are listed, as sequenced in a study of blood T cell repertoires in COVID-19. The table came from immunoSEQ multiplex PCR; TCRdb's copy has only in-frame clones and leaves some out. The sample contains roughly 430,000 clones, roughly 87% of which appear only once. Sequenced: PBMCs or T cells enriched from blood (not recorded which). Every receptor here comes from a middle-aged woman with acute COVID-19.

CDR3 sequence: CASSETQGHANYGYTF. CDR3 in DNA: TGTGCCAGCAGCGAAACTCAGGGCCACGCTAACTATGGCTACACCTTC. The chain has TRBV7-9 and TRBJ1-2; maybe TRBD1 (5 bases). The germline V gene has CDR1 SEHNR and CDR2 FQNEAQ (reference sequence). The CDR3 sequence is 16 residues long. V lost 5 bases to trimming and J lost 0 bases, with 16 bases between them.

The rearrangement uses TRBV7-9 and TRBJ2-3; unclear D gene. The germline V and J ends were trimmed by 10 bases and 0 bases, with 11 bases remaining between them. The CDR3 loop spans 13 amino acids. Germline V gene lookup returns CDR1 SEHNR and CDR2 FQNEAQ (reference sequence). CDR3 protein: CANNPPSTDTQYF. CDR3 bases: TGTGCCAACAATCCTCCTAGCACAGATACGCAGTATTTT.

The genes are TRBV3-1 (or the pseudogene TRBV3-2) and TRBJ2-5; TRBD2 matches at 7 bases. The CDR3 covers 14 residues. Germline values: CDR1 LGHDT, CDR2 YNNKEL (reference sequence). V trimming: 4 bases; J trimming: 5 bases; junction bases outside the gene matches: 7. The CDR3 region has the DNA TGTGCCAGCAGCCCACTCGGGGGGTGGGAGACCCAGTACTTC. It translates to CASSPLGGWETQYF.

This chain uses TRBV18 with TRBJ1-5, with 9 bases that match TRBD1. J lost 6 bases, V lost 3 bases, and 6 bases had no gene match. Germline V CDR1 and CDR2: KGHSH, LQKENI. The CDR3 length is 15 residues. The CDR3 spells CASSPLQGAGQPQHF. In DNA, the CDR3 is TGTGCCAGCTCACCTTTACAGGGGGCAGGTCAGCCCCAGCATTTT.

The rearrangement joins TRBV6-5 to TRBJ1-2, with a tentative D call TRBD1 (5 bases). This CDR3 has 14 amino acids. V lost 6 bases to trimming and J lost 4 bases, with 15 bases between them. Germline-derived CDR1 and CDR2 are MNHEY and SVGAGI. CDR3 region: CASRPTGGGYGYTF. CDR3 DNA sequence: TGTGCCAGCAGACCCACCGGGGGTGGCTATGGCTACACCTTC.

The chain is built from TRBV5-1 and TRBJ2-2; D is perhaps TRBD1 (6 bases). V dropped 0 bases and J dropped 5 bases, with 11 bases sitting between them. CDR1 is SGHRS, CDR2 YFSETQ, per germline. This CDR3 contains 15 residues. CDR3 sequence: CASSLEGRGTGELFF. The CDR3 region has the DNA TGCGCCAGCAGCTTGGAAGGCAGGGGAACCGGGGAGCTGTTTTTT.

This rearrangement joins TRBV5-1 to TRBJ1-1, with 9 nucleotides matching TRBD1. The CDR3 runs 16 residues. J gave up 1 base and V 4 bases, and 8 bases lay outside the gene matches. The germline gives CDR1 SGHRS, CDR2 YFSETQ. CDR3 in DNA: TGCGCCAGCAGCATACCAAGGACAGGGGAGAACACTGAAGCTTTCTTT. Protein: CASSIPRTGENTEAFF.

V is TRBV11-2 and J is TRBJ2-5, with 7 bases aligning to TRBD2. Germline trimming cut 2 bases from V and 1 base from J; bases unmatched to any gene: 4. This CDR3 region has 15 residues. Germline CDR1 is SGHAT and CDR2 is FQNNGV. The CDR3 here is CASSLSGVAQETQYF. CDR3 bases: TGTGCCAGCAGCTTAAGCGGGGTGGCCCAAGAGACCCAGTACTTC.

The chain combines TRBV27 with TRBJ1-1; a possible D gene is TRBD1 (6 bases). This CDR3 has 15 residues. V gave up 5 bases and J gave up 1 base, with 14 bases separating them. Per germline, CDR1 MNHEY and CDR2 SMNVEV (reference sequence). DNA of the CDR3: TGTGCCAGCAGTCCAACCGGGACAAAGAACACTGAAGCTTTCTTT. Protein sequence: CASSPTGTKNTEAFF.

This sequence joins TRBV5-1 and TRBJ2-1; 11 bases fit TRBD2. Germline values: CDR1 SGHRS, CDR2 YFSETQ. This CDR3 has 16 amino acids. V lost 7 bases, J lost 10 bases, and 16 bases stayed unmatched. In nucleotides, the CDR3 is TGCGCCAGCTACCGGACCCCCCCTAGCGGGGGGAAAGAGCAGTTCTTC. It codes for CASYRTPPSGGKEQFF.

The chain combines TRBV25-1 with TRBJ2-1; TRBD2 is a possible D gene (5 bases). This CDR3 has 14 residues. Looked up from germline, CDR1 is MGHDK and CDR2 is SYGVNS. V dropped 4 bases and J dropped 4 bases, with 11 bases sitting between them. CDR3 bases: TGTGCCAGCAGTGCTAGCAGGCAATACAATGAGCAGTTCTTC. Translation: CASSASRQYNEQFF.

The chain has TRBV4-1 and TRBJ1-5, with 7 positions matching TRBD1. CDR1 and CDR2 (germline): MGHRA, YSYEKL. The J segment lost 5 bases and the V segment lost 0 bases, leaving 4 bases of the junction unmatched. The CDR3 totals 15 residues. The CDR3 sequence is CASSQDRDSYQPQHF. DNA for the CDR3: TGCGCCAGCAGCCAAGACCGGGACAGTTATCAGCCCCAGCATTTT.

The rearrangement links TRBV30 to TRBJ1-2; TRBD1 matches 10 bases. Germline CDR1 is GTSNPN and CDR2 is SVGIG (reference sequence). CDR3 length equals 15 residues. V dropped 1 base and J dropped 4; count of bases not matched to a gene: 6. The CDR3 spells CAWSGLGQGGYGYTF. The CDR3 bases are TGTGCCTGGAGTGGACTCGGACAGGGGGGCTATGGCTACACCTTC. The full variable domain, rest sourced from reference TRBV30 and TRBJ1-2, is SQTIHQWPATLVQPVGSPLSLECTVEGTSNPNLYWYRQAAGRGLQLLFYSVGIGQISSEVPQNLSASRPQDRQFILSSKKLLLSDSGFYLCAWSGLGQGGYGYTFGSGTRLTVV.

The chain couples TRBV7-2 to TRBJ2-1; 11 bases align to TRBD2. The germline V gene has CDR1 SGHTA and CDR2 FQGNSA. This CDR3 spans 15 amino acids. V lost 3 bases, J lost 7 bases, and 5 bases stayed unmatched. The CDR3 region has the DNA TGTGCCAGCAGCTTTAGCGGGGGGGCCAGTAATGAGCAGTTCTTC. Its protein is CASSFSGGASNEQFF.

This clone was seen once. The chain carries TRBV5-1 and TRBJ1-6; 7 bases match TRBD1. Germline CDR1 and CDR2: SGHRS and YFSETQ. With V trimmed by 4 bases and J by 10 bases, 11 bases remained unmatched. CDR3 size: 15 residues. CDR3 region: CASSVGQPSSSPLHF. The DNA of the CDR3 is TGCGCCAGCAGCGTGGGACAGCCCTCGTCCTCACCCCTCCACTTT. Based on the CDR3 plus reference TRBV5-1 and TRBJ1-6, the full variable domain is KAGVTQTPRYLIKTRGQQVTLSCSPISGHRSVSWYQQTPGQGLQFLFEYFSETQRNKGNFPGRFSGRQFSNSRSEMNVSTLELGDSALYLCASSVGQPSSSPLHFGNGTRLTVT.

This clone was picked up one time. The chain uses TRBV19 and TRBJ2-3; D might be TRBD2 (7 bases). Germline V gene data show CDR1 as LNHDA and CDR2 as SQIVND (reference sequence). The CDR3 is 14 residues long. The V and J ends lost 4 bases and 7 bases respectively, with 15 bases between them. Written as DNA, the CDR3 is TGTGCCAGTAGTACGCTCGCGGGGGCTCATACGCAGTATTTT. This codes for CASSTLAGAHTQYF.

This chain joins TRBV3-1 (or the pseudogene TRBV3-2) and TRBJ2-2; no firm D call. CDR1 is LGHDT, CDR2 YNNKEL, per germline (reference sequence). The CDR3 loop spans 13 amino acids. Trimming removed 3 bases at V and 6 bases at J, with 8 bases between. The CDR3 here is CASSQYRAGELFF. The CDR3 DNA sequence: TGTGCCAGCAGCCAGTATCGGGCCGGGGAGCTGTTTTTT.

This chain joins TRBV18 and TRBJ1-1; 7 bases are a match to TRBD1. Germline V lookup: CDR1 KGHSH, CDR2 LQKENI. Trimming removed 6 bases from V and 10 bases from J; junction bases left unmatched: 14. The CDR3 covers 14 residues. The CDR3 nucleotides read TGTGCCAGCTCCCCCGACAGGGCGGGATGGGGAGCTTTCTTT. As protein: CASSPDRAGWGAFF.

A word on this clone: Within the sample, other DNA sequences also encode this same CDR3. The rearrangement links TRBV5-1 to TRBJ1-1; possibly TRBD1 for D (5 bases). CDR1 SGHRS and CDR2 YFSETQ come from the germline V gene. V was cut by 2 bases and J by 0 bases, with 8 bases left in between. The CDR3 runs 14 residues. The CDR3 DNA reads as TGCGCCAGCAGCTTAGGCAGGGTGAACACTGAAGCTTTCTTT. This codes for CASSLGRVNTEAFF.

This rearrangement joins TRBV7-2 to TRBJ1-4, with 8 bases that match TRBD1. J gave up 7 bases and V 5 bases, and 6 bases lay outside the gene matches. The CDR3 extends over 14 amino acids. Per the germline V gene, CDR1 is SGHTA and CDR2 is FQGNSA. For the CDR3, the DNA is TGTGCCAGCAGCGCCGACAGGGGCTCTGAAAAACTGTTTTTT. Protein product: CASSADRGSEKLFF. Variable domain in full (rest from reference TRBV7-2 and TRBJ1-4): GAGVSQSPSNKVTEKGKDVELRCDPISGHTALYWYRQSLGQGLEFLIYFQGNSAPDKSGLPSDRFSAERTGGSVSTLTIQRTQQEDSAVYLCASSADRGSEKLFFGSGTQLSVL.

V gene TRBV6-5 combines with J gene TRBJ1-4; 7 bases match TRBD1. V trimming: 6 bases; J trimming: 1 base; junction bases outside the gene matches: 5. CDR3 length equals 15 residues. Germline V gene lookup returns CDR1 MNHEY and CDR2 SVGAGI. CDR3: CASSAYRGTNEKLFF. The CDR3 DNA sequence: TGTGCCAGCAGCGCTTACAGGGGAACTAATGAAAAACTGTTTTTT.

The chain recombines TRBV6-5 with TRBJ1-1; possible D gene TRBD1, 5 bases. CDR3 length: 13 amino acids. In germline, CDR1 is MNHEY, CDR2 SVGAGI. Trimming took 0 bases from V and 13 from J, leaving 15 bases between them. In DNA form, the CDR3 reads TGTGCCAGCAGTTACTCGCCTGCACATACAGGTTTCTTT. This codes for CASSYSPAHTGFF.

For the CDR3, the DNA is TGTGCCAGCAGCCGTCCCCGCGGCAGGGGTAACTACGAGCAGTACTTC. Translation gives CASSRPRGRGNYEQYF. The chain recombines TRBV3-1 (or the pseudogene TRBV3-2) with TRBJ2-7, with D possibly being TRBD1 (6 bases). V was cut by 4 bases and J by 3 bases, with 19 bases left in between. The CDR3 length is 16 residues. CDR1 is LGHDT and CDR2 is YNNKEL in the germline V gene (reference sequence).

The rearrangement uses TRBV6-4 and TRBJ2-2; D is unclear. V dropped 4 bases and J dropped 4 bases, with 10 bases sitting between them. The CDR3 runs 14 residues. Germline assignment: CDR1 MRHNA and CDR2 SNTAGT. CDR3 amino acids: CASSAEAFTGELFF. The CDR3 nucleotides read TGTGCCAGCAGTGCTGAGGCTTTCACCGGGGAGCTGTTTTTT.

V and J are TRBV7-8 and TRBJ2-3, with a weak D call TRBD1 (6 bases). With 2 bases removed from V and 3 bases from J, the gap between germline ends came to 15 bases. The V gene's germline CDR1 is SGHVS and CDR2 FQNEAQ. This CDR3 spans 16 amino acids. In nucleotides, the CDR3 is TGTGCCAGCAGCTTAAAATTAACAGGGTATACAGATACGCAGTATTTT. Translating gives CASSLKLTGYTDTQYF.

The chain uses TRBV24-1 and TRBJ2-2; no reliable D call. The germline CDR1 and CDR2 sequences are KGHDR and SFDVKD. Trimming took 9 bases from V and 7 from J, leaving 5 bases between them. The length of the CDR3 is 10 residues. The CDR3 DNA reads as TGTGCCACCGGGCGCGGGGAGCTGTTTTTT. Protein product: CATGRGELFF.

This chain uses TRBV9 with TRBJ2-1, with 9 bases lining up with TRBD2. Germline assignment: CDR1 SGDLS and CDR2 YYNGEE. V lost 0 bases to trimming and J lost 8 bases; unmatched junction nucleotides: 6. This CDR3 contains 15 residues. The CDR3 bases are TGTGCCAGCAGCGTAGACCTAGCGGGGACCGATGAGCAGTTCTTC. It codes for CASSVDLAGTDEQFF.

The rearrangement uses TRBV7-2 and TRBJ2-3, with 7 bases identical to TRBD2. The V gene's germline CDR1 is SGHTA and CDR2 FQGNSA. The CDR3 covers 15 residues. With 2 bases clipped from V and 6 bases from J, the junction kept 8 bases outside the gene matches. The CDR3, as DNA: TGTGCCAGCAGCTTACTAGCGGCAACGGTGGATACGCAGTATTTT. This gives the protein CASSLLAATVDTQYF. Drawing the rest from reference TRBV7-2 and TRBJ2-3, the complete variable domain is GAGVSQSPSNKVTEKGKDVELRCDPISGHTALYWYRQSLGQGLEFLIYFQGNSAPDKSGLPSDRFSAERTGGSVSTLTIQRTQQEDSAVYLCASSLLAATVDTQYFGPGTRLTVL.

The V call is TRBV5-8, the J call TRBJ2-7, with no clear D. Looked up from germline, CDR1 is SGHTS and CDR2 is YDEGEE. Trimming left V 1 base short and J 7 bases short, with 3 bases between. The CDR3 sequence is 10 residues long. CDR3 sequence (DNA): TGTGCCAGCAGCTTGTATGAGCAGTACTTC. Encoded protein: CASSLYEQYF.

The chain has TRBV7-8 and TRBJ1-6; D remains unclear. Germline V gives CDR1 SGHVS, CDR2 FQNEAQ. The CDR3 has 16 amino acids. V was shortened by 3 bases and J by 6 bases, with 15 bases between the two germline ends. As DNA, the CDR3 is TGTGCCAGCAGCTTCTTAGGACGGGATCTTAATTCACCCCTCCACTTT. Translating gives CASSFLGRDLNSPLHF.